These T cell receptor beta chains were read from a single sample in a study of shared clonotypes between healthy human individuals. Only in-frame clones appear in the TCRdb table, and some are missing; sequencing was by immunoSEQ multiplex PCR. The data contain some 650,000 clones, more than 95% of them singletons. Sequenced material: naive CD4+ T cells sorted from blood. These receptors were obtained from a woman aged 25-40 years in good health. Each CDR3 is given with its conserved first and last residue. A D gene is named only where the DNA matches it firmly. Not every row has a clone size; where given, it reads once, few, many or a size class.

D: TRBD2
V: TRBV5-1
length: 15
J: TRBJ2-3
size: -
CDR3: CASSPLAGVKDTQYF
DNA: TGCGCCAGCAGCCCTCTAGCGGGAGTTAAAGATACGCAGTATTTT

D: -
V: TRBV6-1
length: 13
J: TRBJ1-2
size: -
CDR3: CASSLQGYYGYTF
DNA: TGTGCCAGCAGTTTACAAGGGTACTATGGCTACACCTTC

D: TRBD2
V: TRBV5-1
length: 15
J: TRBJ2-1
size: -
CDR3: CASSLLADGDNEQFF
DNA: TGCGCCAGCAGCCTACTAGCGGACGGCGACAATGAGCAGTTCTTC

D: TRBD2
V: TRBV6-1
length: 16
J: TRBJ2-5
size: -
CDR3: CASSEAPPGTSGTGYF
DNA: TGTGCCAGCAGTGAAGCCCCCCCCGGGACTAGCGGGACGGGGTACTTC

D: TRBD2
V: TRBV27
length: 16
J: TRBJ2-5
size: -
CDR3: CASSLGLAGGLETQYF
DNA: TGTGCCAGCAGTTTGGGACTAGCGGGAGGGTTGGAGACCCAGTACTTC

D: -
V: TRBV18
length: 13
J: TRBJ1-5
size: -
CDR3: CASSPANPRPQHF
DNA: TGTGCCAGCTCACCCGCAAATCCACGGCCCCAGCATTTT

D: -
V: TRBV11-1
length: 15
J: TRBJ1-2
size: -
CDR3: CASSLSYRRDYGYTF
DNA: TGTGCCAGCAGCTTATCGTACAGGCGGGACTATGGCTACACCTTC

D: -
V: TRBV5-1
length: 16
J: TRBJ2-5
size: -
CDR3: CASRGGSGRPPETQYF
DNA: TGCGCCAGCAGGGGGGGATCGGGGCGTCCCCCGGAGACCCAGTACTTC

D: -
V: TRBV6-5
length: 15
J: TRBJ2-3
size: once
CDR3: CASSSDRDYTDTQYF
DNA: TGTGCCAGCAGCTCTGACAGGGACTACACAGATACGCAGTATTTT

D: TRBD2
V: TRBV4-1
length: 16
J: TRBJ2-3
size: -
CDR3: CASSHLFSGGTDTQYF
DNA: TGCGCCAGCAGCCACCTCTTTAGCGGGGGCACAGATACGCAGTATTTT

D: -
V: TRBV6-5
length: 13
J: TRBJ1-1
size: -
CDR3: CASSRIGNTEAFF
DNA: TGTGCCAGCAGCAGAATAGGGAACACTGAAGCTTTCTTT

D: -
V: TRBV11-2
length: 12
J: TRBJ2-2
size: -
CDR3: CASSSSTGELFF
DNA: TGTGCCAGCAGCTCCAGCACCGGGGAGCTGTTTTTT

D: -
V: TRBV28
length: 15
J: TRBJ2-7
size: -
CDR3: CASSSFVGLGYEQYF
DNA: TGTGCCAGCAGTTCCTTCGTGGGTTTGGGCTACGAGCAGTACTTC

D: TRBD1
V: TRBV11-2
length: 14
J: TRBJ1-2
size: -
CDR3: CASSSSGGTYGYTF
DNA: TGTGCCAGCAGCTCATCAGGGGGTACCTATGGCTACACCTTC

D: -
V: TRBV5-4
length: 14
J: TRBJ2-1
size: -
CDR3: CASSLASSYNEQFF
DNA: TGTGCCAGCAGCTTAGCTTCCTCCTACAATGAGCAGTTCTTC